A single sample is the source of the 19 T cell receptor beta chains below, sequenced in a study of response to subunit inactivated influenza vaccine. MiXCR, run by TCRdb on the RT-PCR reads, gives a single entry per CDR3 protein. The sample has more than 400,000 distinct CDR3 sequences, approximately 7.3% seen once. Specimen: PBMCs from blood, collected around 25 months after vaccination. Receptor source: a man aged 50 to 69 who received an inactivated influenza vaccine.

This clonotype has ten or more counts. The chain joins TRBV20-1 to TRBJ2-1; D not resolved. Germline CDR1 reads DFQATT; CDR2 reads SNEGSKA (reference sequence). This CDR3 has 13 residues. V shed 6 bases and J shed 6 bases, with 15 bases lying between them. DNA of the CDR3: TGCAGTGCCACCCAAATGGGTGGCAATGAGCAGTTCTTC. Protein product: CSATQMGGNEQFF.

For this clonotype: This sequence may be a read error, since a much larger clone differs from it by one base. The chain recombines TRBV9 with TRBJ2-3; D not resolved. Per the germline V gene, CDR1 is SGDLS and CDR2 is YYNGEE. This CDR3 spans 13 amino acids. This CDR3 is CASRVVRTDTQYF. The CDR3 nucleotides read TGTGCCAGCCGCGTAGTCAGGACGGATACGCAGTATTTT.

V is TRBV5-4 and J is TRBJ2-7, with D maybe TRBD2 (5 bases). V lost 0 bases and J 2 bases, leaving 12 bases between the germline ends. This CDR3 spans 15 amino acids. Germline assignment: CDR1 SGHNT and CDR2 YYREEE (reference sequence). For the CDR3, the DNA is TGTGCCAGCAGCTTGGGAGGGAGAGGGCCCTACGAGCAGTACTTC. Protein sequence: CASSLGGRGPYEQYF. Full variable domain (rest looked up from reference TRBV5-4 and TRBJ2-7): ETGVTQSPTHLIKTRGQQVTLRCSSQSGHNTVSWYQQALGQGPQFIFQYYREEENGRGNFPPRFSGLQFPNYSSELNVNALELDDSALYLCASSLGGRGPYEQYFGPGTRLTVT.

The chain couples TRBV7-9 to TRBJ1-4, with 9 bases identical to TRBD1. Germline assignment: CDR1 SEHNR and CDR2 FQNEAQ (reference sequence). CDR3 length equals 14 residues. The junction had 4 bases not matched to a gene; V was cut back by 4 bases and J by 7 bases. The CDR3 spells CASSSTGGGEKLFF. The CDR3 DNA sequence: TGTGCCAGCAGCTCGACAGGGGGAGGTGAAAAACTGTTTTTT.

This clonotype was recorded a few times. The chain uses TRBV28 and TRBJ1-4; a weak D match, TRBD1 (5 bases). The CDR3 runs 13 residues. CDR1 and CDR2 from the germline V gene are MDHEN and SYDVKM. Trimming removed 5 bases at V and 7 bases at J, with 11 bases between. CDR3 DNA sequence: TGTGCCAGCAGTACCTACAGGAGTGAAAAACTGTTTTTT. It translates to CASSTYRSEKLFF.

This clonotype was detected ten times or more. The rearrangement uses TRBV28 and TRBJ1-1, with 9 bases matching TRBD1. Germline CDR1 is MDHEN and CDR2 is SYDVKM. The V segment lost 4 bases and the J segment 6 bases; nucleotides outside the gene matches: 6. The CDR3 spans 14 residues. This CDR3 is CASSSGTGRSEAFF. The DNA for the CDR3 is TGTGCCAGCAGTTCCGGGACAGGGAGATCTGAAGCTTTCTTT.

This clonotype was picked up many times. The chain recombines TRBV6-5 with TRBJ2-7; 10 bases agree with TRBD1. The CDR3 covers 18 residues. Germline CDR1 is MNHEY and CDR2 is SVGAGI. With 4 bases clipped from V and 1 base from J, the junction kept 13 bases outside the gene matches. DNA of the CDR3: TGTGCCAGCAGTTTTTCCGGGACAGGGGTCTTTGGATCCTACGAGCAGTACTTC. Translated, it gives CASSFSGTGVFGSYEQYF.

This clonotype was detected ten times or more. The V gene is TRBV29-1, the J gene TRBJ1-2, with D hard to call. Germline CDR1 reads SQVTM; CDR2 reads ANQGSEA. V was cut by 3 bases and J by 2 bases, with 7 bases left in between. The CDR3 has 12 amino acids. The CDR3 DNA sequence: TGCAGCGTTGAGGCCCGGAACTATGGCTACACCTTC. Amino acid sequence: CSVEARNYGYTF.

This clonotype has a handful of counts. The chain recombines TRBV6-5 with TRBJ1-2, with a possible D match to TRBD1 (5 bases). Germline V gives CDR1 MNHEY, CDR2 SVGAGI. Trimming pared 1 base from V and 7 bases from J, leaving 10 bases between. The CDR3 totals 13 residues. The CDR3: CASSYWQGGGYTF. For the CDR3, the DNA is TGTGCCAGCAGTTACTGGCAGGGTGGTGGCTACACCTTC.

This clonotype was seen once. This chain uses TRBV7-2 with TRBJ1-5; maybe TRBD1 (5 bases). The CDR3 totals 17 residues. Germline V lookup: CDR1 SGHTA, CDR2 FQGNSA. The V gene lost 0 bases and the J gene lost 0 bases, with 12 bases spanning the gap. The CDR3 DNA follows: TGTGCCAGCAGCTTAGCGGCCGACAGCTATAGCAATCAGCCCCAGCATTTT. Protein sequence: CASSLAADSYSNQPQHF.

This clonotype showed up just a few times. The chain combines TRBV9 with TRBJ2-1; no reliable D call. Per germline, CDR1 SGDLS and CDR2 YYNGEE. V lost 0 bases and J 8 bases, leaving 9 bases between the germline ends. The CDR3 consists of 13 residues. The DNA for the CDR3 is TGTGCCAGCAGCGTAGACCCCGTCTATGAGCAGTTCTTC. As protein: CASSVDPVYEQFF.

The rearrangement joins TRBV7-2 to TRBJ2-1; D possibly matches TRBD1 or TRBD2 (5 bases each). This CDR3 comprises 15 residues. Trimming removed 3 bases from V and 3 bases from J, with 12 bases in between. Germline-derived CDR1 and CDR2 are SGHTA and FQGNSA. CDR3 nucleotide sequence: TGTGCCAGCAGCTTCCGGGACGGCGGCTACAATGAGCAGTTCTTC. This translates into CASSFRDGGYNEQFF.

In this sample, this clonotype turned up a few times. V is TRBV6-1 and J is TRBJ2-3; 13 bases are shared with TRBD2. This CDR3 has 14 amino acids. J gave up 11 bases and V 9 bases, and 11 bases lay outside the gene matches. The germline CDR1 and CDR2 sequences are MNHNS and SASEGT. This CDR3 is CASRGTSGALGQYF. Here the CDR3 DNA reads TGTGCCAGTAGGGGGACTAGCGGGGCCTTGGGGCAGTATTTT.

Many counts were recorded for this clonotype. The CDR3 ends on some other residue instead of the conserved phenylalanine or tryptophan, so this is likely a read error. Because the CDR3's place on the DNA is in doubt, the DNA is left out and the CDR3 is given as listed by TCRdb. The chain links TRBV24-1 to TRBJ2-7; TRBD1 is taken as the D call from the table, unchecked against the DNA. The CDR3 has 12 amino acids, counting both end residues. Germline V gene sequence: CDR1 KGHDR, CDR2 SFDVKD. CDR3 loop: CATRGEPGYGSS.

A word on this clonotype: This likely comes from a read error, as the CDR3 has no conserved phenylalanine or tryptophan at its end. V is TRBV4-1 and J is TRBJ1-1, with D perhaps TRBD1 (5 bases). The V and J ends lost 0 bases and 1 base respectively, with 9 bases between them. The CDR3 spans 15 residues. The germline V gene has CDR1 MGHRA and CDR2 YSYEKL. CDR3 bases: TGCGCCAGCAGCCAAGATCAGGGCTCGAACACTGAAGCTTTCTGT. Amino acids: CASSQDQGSNTEAFC.

This clonotype was recorded many times. The rearrangement links TRBV4-3 to TRBJ2-7; TRBD2 aligns across 7 bases. J lost 0 bases, V lost 0 bases, and 5 bases had no gene match. This CDR3 has 16 residues. The germline V gene has CDR1 LGHNA and CDR2 YSLEER. CDR3: CASSQDPASGSYEQYF. The DNA for the CDR3 is TGCGCCAGCAGCCAAGATCCCGCTAGCGGCTCCTACGAGCAGTACTTC.

On this clonotype itself: This may arise from a read error, as a much more abundant clone is one base away. This chain joins TRBV28 and TRBJ2-3; 7 bases line up with TRBD2. CDR3 length: 14 amino acids. CDR1 MDHEN and CDR2 SYDVKM come from the germline V gene. The V segment lost 5 bases and the J segment 7 bases; nucleotides outside the gene matches: 9. Here the CDR3 reads CASSRGGSINTQYF. CDR3 DNA: TGTGCCAGCAGTCGGGGCGGGAGTATAAATACGCAGTATTTT.

The chain joins TRBV5-1 to TRBJ2-5; D is possibly TRBD1 or TRBD2 (5 bases each). The CDR3 covers 15 residues. Deletions cut 3 bases from V and 4 bases from J, with 16 bases between. Germline CDR1 SGHRS, CDR2 YFSETQ. CDR3: CASSSSWGYRETQYF. The CDR3 bases are TGCGCCAGCAGCTCGAGCTGGGGGTACCGAGAGACCCAGTACTTC.

In its sample, this clonotype was seen a few times. The chain is built from TRBV24-1 and TRBJ2-3; D is perhaps TRBD1 or TRBD2 (5 bases each). CDR1 is KGHDR and CDR2 is SFDVKD in the germline V gene. The CDR3 runs to 16 residues. Trimming took 4 bases from V and 4 from J, leaving 17 bases between them. The CDR3: CATSDIRDRLPDTQYF. For the CDR3, the DNA is TGTGCCACCAGTGACATCCGGGACCGCCTCCCAGATACGCAGTATTTT.